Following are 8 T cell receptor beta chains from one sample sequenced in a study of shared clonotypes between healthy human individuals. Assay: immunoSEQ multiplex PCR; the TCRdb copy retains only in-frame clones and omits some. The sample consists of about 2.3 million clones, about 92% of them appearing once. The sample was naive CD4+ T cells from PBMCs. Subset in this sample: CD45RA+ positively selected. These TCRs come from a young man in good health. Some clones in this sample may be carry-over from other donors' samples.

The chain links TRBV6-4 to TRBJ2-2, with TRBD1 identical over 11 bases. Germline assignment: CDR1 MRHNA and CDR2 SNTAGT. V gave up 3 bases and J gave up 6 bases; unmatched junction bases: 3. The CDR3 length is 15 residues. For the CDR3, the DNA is TGTGCCAGCAGTGAAAGGACAGGGGGCGCCGGGGAGCTGTTTTTT. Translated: CASSERTGGAGELFF.

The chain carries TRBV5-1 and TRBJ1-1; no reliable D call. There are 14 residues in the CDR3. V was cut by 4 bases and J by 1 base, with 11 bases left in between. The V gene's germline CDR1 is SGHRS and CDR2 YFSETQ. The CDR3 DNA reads TGCGCCAGCAGCACACTGGGATCGAACACTGAAGCTTTCTTT. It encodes CASSTLGSNTEAFF.

CDR3 bases: TGTGCCAGCACCAACCCACAGGGGGCGTCCTATGGCTACACCTTC. This sequence encodes CASTNPQGASYGYTF. The chain carries TRBV6-6 and TRBJ1-2; 9 bases agree with TRBD1. The trim removed 7 bases at V and 4 bases at J, leaving 10 bases unmatched. The CDR3 runs to 15 residues. CDR1 and CDR2 from the germline V gene are MNHNY and SVGAGI (reference sequence).

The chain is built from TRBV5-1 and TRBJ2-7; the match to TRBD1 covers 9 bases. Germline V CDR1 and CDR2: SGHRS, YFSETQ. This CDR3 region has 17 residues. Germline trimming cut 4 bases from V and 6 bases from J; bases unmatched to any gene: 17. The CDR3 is CASSRGITGQGRREQYF. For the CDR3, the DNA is TGCGCCAGCAGCCGGGGGATTACGGGACAGGGTCGCCGCGAGCAGTACTTC.

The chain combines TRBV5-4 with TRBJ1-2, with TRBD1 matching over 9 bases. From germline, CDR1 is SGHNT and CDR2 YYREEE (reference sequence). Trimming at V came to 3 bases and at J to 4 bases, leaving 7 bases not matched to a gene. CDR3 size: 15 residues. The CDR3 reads CASSWPGQGTYGYTF. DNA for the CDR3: TGTGCCAGCAGCTGGCCGGGACAGGGCACCTATGGCTACACCTTC.

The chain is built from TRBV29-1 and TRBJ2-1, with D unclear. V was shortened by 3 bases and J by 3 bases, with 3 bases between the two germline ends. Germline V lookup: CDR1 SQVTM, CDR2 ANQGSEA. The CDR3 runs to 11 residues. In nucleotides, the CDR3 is TGCAGCGTTGACTTCTACAATGAGCAGTTCTTC. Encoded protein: CSVDFYNEQFF.

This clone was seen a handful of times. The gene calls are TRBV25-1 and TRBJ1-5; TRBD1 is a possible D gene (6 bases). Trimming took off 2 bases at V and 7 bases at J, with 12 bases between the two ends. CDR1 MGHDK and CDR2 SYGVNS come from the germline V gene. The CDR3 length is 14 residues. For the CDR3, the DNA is TGTGCCAGCAGTGAAATGGGGGCCGGACAGCCCCAGCATTTT. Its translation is CASSEMGAGQPQHF.

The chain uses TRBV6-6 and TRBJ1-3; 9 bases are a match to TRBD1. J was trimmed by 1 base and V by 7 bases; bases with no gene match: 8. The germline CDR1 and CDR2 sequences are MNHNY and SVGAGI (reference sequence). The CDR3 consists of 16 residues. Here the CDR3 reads CASNDPGQGSGNTIYF. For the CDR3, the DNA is TGTGCCAGCAATGACCCGGGACAGGGTTCTGGAAACACCATATATTTT.